These 13 T cell receptor beta chains came from one sample sequenced in a study of blood T cell repertoires in COVID-19. The assay was immunoSEQ multiplex PCR, and TCRdb's table has in-frame clones only and misses some. Of approximately 74,000 clones in the sample, approximately 85% are singletons; the top ten hold approximately 35%. Sequenced input: peripheral blood. The receptors here all came from a man aged 65-85 years with acute or convalescent COVID-19.

A single count supports this clone. This chain joins TRBV10-3 and TRBJ1-2, with a possible D match to TRBD1 (5 bases). CDR1 is ENHRY, CDR2 SYGVKD, per germline. Trimming took off 6 bases at V and 7 bases at J, with 12 bases between the two ends. The CDR3 is made up of 12 amino acids. The DNA for the CDR3 is TGTGCCATCAGGGGGCAGTCGGGTGGCTACACCTTC. Amino acids: CAIRGQSGGYTF.

The chain combines TRBV2 with TRBJ1-1; 8 positions agree with TRBD1. This CDR3 comprises 13 residues. Germline assignment: CDR1 SNHLY and CDR2 FYNNEI. V was pared by 9 bases and J by 3 bases, with 6 bases of the junction left unmatched. The CDR3 bases are TGTGCCAGAAACAGGGGGAGGGACACTGAAGCTTTCTTT. Its protein is CARNRGRDTEAFF.

V is TRBV6-5 and J is TRBJ1-5, with TRBD1 identical over 8 bases. CDR1 and CDR2 from the germline V gene are MNHEY and SVGAGI. The CDR3 consists of 15 residues. The V gene end was trimmed by 2 bases and the J gene end by 1 base; junction bases not matched to a gene: 1. The CDR3 sequence: CASSYRQGSNQPQHF. The CDR3 DNA reads TGTGCCAGCAGTTACAGACAGGGGAGCAATCAGCCCCAGCATTTT.

This chain connects TRBV6-5 to TRBJ1-5, with D possibly matching TRBD1 (6 bases). Looked up from germline, CDR1 is MNHEY and CDR2 is SVGAGI. The CDR3 is 15 amino acids. V lost 6 bases and J 2 bases, leaving 14 bases between the germline ends. Here the CDR3 reads CASSSRGRGNQPQHF. As DNA, the CDR3 is TGTGCCAGCAGCTCCAGGGGAAGGGGCAATCAGCCCCAGCATTTT.

The chain is built from TRBV5-6 and TRBJ1-3; 8 bases match TRBD1. Trimming at V came to 3 bases and at J to 0 bases, leaving 2 bases not matched to a gene. Per the germline V gene, CDR1 is SGHDT and CDR2 is YYEEEE. The CDR3 totals 15 residues. CDR3 sequence reads: CASSSDRGSGNTIYF. CDR3 DNA sequence: TGTGCCAGCAGCTCCGACAGGGGCTCTGGAAACACCATATATTTT.

The chain carries TRBV4-1 and TRBJ1-2; TRBD1 matches at 11 bases. The V gene end was trimmed by 0 bases and the J gene end by 11 bases; junction bases not matched to a gene: 11. CDR3 length: 16 residues. The germline V gene has CDR1 MGHRA and CDR2 YSYEKL. The CDR3 loop reads CASSQDPGQGVRLYTF. The CDR3 DNA follows: TGCGCCAGCAGCCAAGATCCGGGACAGGGGGTCCGCTTGTACACCTTC.

The chain uses TRBV18 and TRBJ2-2; D is perhaps TRBD2 (6 bases). Germline values: CDR1 KGHSH, CDR2 LQKENI. Trimming left V 3 bases short and J 4 bases short, with 15 bases between. This CDR3 has 16 residues. CDR3 in amino acids: CASSPRGKAGTGELFF. The CDR3 region has the DNA TGTGCCAGCTCACCCCGGGGGAAGGCCGGCACCGGGGAGCTGTTTTTT.

The gene calls are TRBV7-8 and TRBJ1-5; 11 bases line up with TRBD1. Germline V gene lookup returns CDR1 SGHVS and CDR2 FQNEAQ. This CDR3 is 18 amino acids long. Trimming removed 0 bases from V and 6 bases from J; junction bases left unmatched: 10. The CDR3 here is CASSLASGQGVSSQPQHF. In DNA, the CDR3 is TGTGCCAGCAGCTTAGCGTCGGGACAGGGGGTATCTAGTCAGCCCCAGCATTTT. The full variable domain, completed using reference TRBV7-8 and TRBJ1-5, is GAGVSQSPRYKVAKRGQDVALRCDPISGHVSLFWYQQALGQGPEFLTYFQNEAQLDKSGLPSDRFFAERPEGSVSTLKIQRTQQEDSAVYLCASSLASGQGVSSQPQHFGDGTRLSIL.

The CDR3 DNA is TGTGCCTGCCTTAGCGGGGTGAGATACAATGAGCAGTTCTTC. Its translation is CACLSGVRYNEQFF. This chain links TRBV6-5 with TRBJ2-1; 8 nucleotides match TRBD2. The V gene's germline CDR1 is MNHEY and CDR2 SVGAGI. The junction had 10 bases not matched to a gene; V was cut back by 11 bases and J by 4 bases. The CDR3 has 14 amino acids.

The rearrangement links TRBV21-1 to TRBJ1-5. TRBV21-1 is termed a pseudogene. This CDR3 has 19 residues. The CDR3 nucleotides read TGTGCCAGCAGCAAAACCCCGTTTGCAGGAGGATATAGCAATCAGCCCCAGCATTTT. It yields the protein CASSKTPFAGGYSNQPQHF.

CDR3 sequence (DNA): TGTGCCAGCAGTTTACCTGCAACCCTAGCGGGAACGACAGAAGACACAGATACGCAGTATTTT. This sequence encodes CASSLPATLAGTTEDTDTQYF. The V and J genes are TRBV28 and TRBJ2-3; 9 nucleotides line up with TRBD2. Germline lookup yields CDR1 MDHEN and CDR2 SYDVKM. V shed 2 bases and J 2 bases; nucleotides not matched to a gene: 20. This CDR3 has 21 residues.

V is TRBV5-1 and J is TRBJ1-2; D is perhaps TRBD1 (6 bases). Trimming removed 3 bases at V and 6 bases at J, with 15 bases between. This CDR3 region has 14 residues. Looked up from germline, CDR1 is SGHRS and CDR2 is YFSETQ. The chain's CDR3 is CASSSGGAVDGYTF. CDR3 coding DNA: TGCGCCAGCAGCTCGGGGGGCGCGGTTGATGGCTACACCTTC.

In this sample, this clone turned up a few times. The rearrangement uses TRBV5-1 and TRBJ1-4, with a weak D call TRBD1 (5 bases). This CDR3 has 16 amino acids. Germline CDR1 and CDR2: SGHRS and YFSETQ. Trimming removed 0 bases from V and 5 bases from J, with 14 bases in between. The CDR3 coding sequence is TGCGCCAGCAGCTTGGGGACACCGGGGGAGAATGAAAAACTGTTTTTT. As protein: CASSLGTPGENEKLFF.